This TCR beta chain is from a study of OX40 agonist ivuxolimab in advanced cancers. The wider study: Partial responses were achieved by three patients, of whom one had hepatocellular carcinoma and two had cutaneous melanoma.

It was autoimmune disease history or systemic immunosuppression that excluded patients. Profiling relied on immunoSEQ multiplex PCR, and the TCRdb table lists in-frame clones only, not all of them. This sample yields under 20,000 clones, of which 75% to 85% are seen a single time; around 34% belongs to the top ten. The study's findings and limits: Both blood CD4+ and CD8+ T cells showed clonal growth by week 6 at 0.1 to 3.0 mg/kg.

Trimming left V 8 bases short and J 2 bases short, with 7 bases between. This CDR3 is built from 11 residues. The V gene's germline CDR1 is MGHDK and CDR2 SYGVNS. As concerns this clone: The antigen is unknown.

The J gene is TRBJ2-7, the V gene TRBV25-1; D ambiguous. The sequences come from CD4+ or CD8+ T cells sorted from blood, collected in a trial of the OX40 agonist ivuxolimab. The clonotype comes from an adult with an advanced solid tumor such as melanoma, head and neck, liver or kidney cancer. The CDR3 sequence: CASRSTYEQYF. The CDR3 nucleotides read TGTGCCAGCCGAAGCACCTACGAGCAGTACTTC.